The present T cell receptor (beta chain) was sequenced within a study of a mutant IDH1 vaccine in newly diagnosed glioma. About the study: Sex distribution of treated patients was roughly 60% male and about 38% female; mean age was about 40 years. Standard pretreatment was either radiotherapy, temozolomide, or, for most, radiochemotherapy with temozolomide.

Method: immunoSEQ multiplex PCR; TCRdb's copy keeps in-frame clones and lacks some. The top ten hold around 7% of the sample, which has tens of thousands of clones, 80% to 90% seen once. Only one count was recorded for this clone. The time point: baseline, week 1 (first vaccination visit). Regarding treatment: pre-vaccination baseline after standard-of-care therapy. The germline gives CDR1 MNHEY, CDR2 SVGAGI. With V trimmed by 2 bases and J by 2 bases, 3 bases remained unmatched. This CDR3 has 14 residues. The material was PBMCs, obtained from a glioma patient treated with radiotherapy, temozolomide or both. V and J are TRBV6-5 and TRBJ2-7; 7 bases match TRBD2. This TCR derives from a woman between 50 and 59 years old with glioma. CDR3 region: CASSYDGGTYEQYF. DNA of the CDR3: TGTGCCAGCAGTTACGACGGGGGGACCTACGAGCAGTACTTC.